Listed below are T cell receptor beta chains from one sample, sequenced in a study of shared clonotypes between healthy human individuals. Libraries were prepared by immunoSEQ multiplex PCR; TCRdb keeps only in-frame clonotypes and omits some of them. The data contain about 1.5 million clones, approximately 98% of them singletons. The sample was naive CD4+ T cells sorted from blood. These TCRs come from a man aged 30 to 45 in good health. Each CDR3 is given with its conserved first and last residue. The order of the fields is V gene, clone size, D gene, J gene, CDR3 protein, CDR3 DNA. A D gene is named only where the DNA matches it firmly. Where a row states a size, it is once, few, many or the class of an expanded clone; other rows omit it.

TRBV4-1	NA	NA	TRBJ2-7	CASSQHLKPPYEQYF	TGCGCCAGCAGCCAACATTTGAAACCTCCCTACGAGCAGTACTTC
TRBV5-4	NA	TRBD2	TRBJ2-2	CASSLWGSGRAKTGELFF	TGTGCCAGCAGCTTGTGGGGTAGCGGGAGGGCGAAAACCGGGGAGCTGTTTTTT
TRBV6-6	NA	NA	TRBJ2-3	CASSSSGWSTDTQYF	TGTGCCAGCAGTTCCAGCGGGTGGAGCACAGATACGCAGTATTTT
TRBV28	NA	NA	TRBJ2-3	CASSFLGVNTDTQYF	TGTGCCAGCAGTTTTCTGGGAGTAAACACAGATACGCAGTATTTT
TRBV19	NA	TRBD1	TRBJ2-7	CASSPGQLYEQYF	TGTGCCAGTTCCCCGGGACAGCTCTACGAGCAGTACTTC
TRBV6-4	NA	NA	TRBJ2-3	CASSVGSTDTQYF	TGTGCCAGCAGTGTCGGGAGCACAGATACGCAGTATTTT
TRBV5-1	NA	NA	TRBJ2-3	CASSSVYTDTQYF	TGCGCCAGCAGCTCCGTATACACAGATACGCAGTATTTT
TRBV9	NA	TRBD2	TRBJ2-2	CASSVFSLAANTGELFF	TGTGCCAGCAGCGTTTTTAGCCTAGCGGCGAACACCGGGGAGCTGTTTTTT
TRBV28	NA	NA	TRBJ2-3	CASSLAPLGGSTDTQYF	TGTGCCAGCAGCCTAGCCCCCTTGGGGGGAAGCACAGATACGCAGTATTTT
TRBV9	NA	NA	TRBJ2-2	CASSVMGSGELFF	TGTGCCAGCAGCGTAATGGGAAGCGGGGAGCTGTTTTTT
TRBV5-6	NA	TRBD1	TRBJ2-3	CASNQPGQGTDTQYF	TGTGCCAGCAACCAACCGGGACAGGGCACAGATACGCAGTATTTT
TRBV5-1	NA	TRBD1	TRBJ2-7	CASSLIQGAEYF	TGCGCCAGCAGCCTCATCCAGGGGGCGGAGTACTTC
TRBV30	NA	TRBD2	TRBJ2-7	CAWTRGGLAGDTYEQYF	TGTGCCTGGACCCGGGGGGGACTAGCGGGAGATACCTACGAGCAGTACTTC
TRBV18	NA	NA	TRBJ1-1	CASSRPGGRMNTEAFF	TGTGCCAGCTCACGTCCGGGGGGCAGAATGAACACTGAAGCTTTCTTT
TRBV28	NA	NA	TRBJ1-5	CASSEWAGIGNQPQHF	TGTGCCAGCAGTGAGTGGGCAGGGATTGGCAATCAGCCCCAGCATTTT
TRBV5-1	NA	NA	TRBJ1-5	CASSLAGLWPPQHF	TGCGCCAGCAGCTTGGCCGGGCTCTGGCCGCCCCAGCATTTT
TRBV7-9	NA	NA	TRBJ2-7	CASSLARGDGEQYF	TGTGCCAGCAGCTTAGCCAGGGGAGATGGCGAGCAGTACTTC
TRBV18	NA	NA	TRBJ1-5	CASSPQGGYSNQPQHF	TGTGCCAGCTCACCACAGGGAGGGTATAGCAATCAGCCCCAGCATTTT
TRBV18	NA	TRBD2	TRBJ2-1	CASCKASGNNEQFF	TGTGCCAGCTGTAAGGCTAGCGGAAACAATGAGCAGTTCTTC
TRBV7-6	NA	NA	TRBJ1-1	CASSLVGELGEAFF	TGTGCCAGCAGCTTAGTGGGTGAGTTGGGTGAAGCTTTCTTT
TRBV5-5	NA	NA	TRBJ2-3	CASSVAGTDTQYF	TGTGCCAGCTCGGTGGCGGGGACAGATACGCAGTATTTT
TRBV19	NA	TRBD2	TRBJ2-1	CASSIGLAGGNEQFF	TGTGCCAGTAGTATAGGACTAGCGGGAGGGAATGAGCAGTTCTTC
TRBV28	NA	NA	TRBJ1-5	CASSSLGKGDQPQHF	TGTGCCAGCAGTTCTCTGGGTAAGGGGGATCAGCCCCAGCATTTT
TRBV2	NA	NA	TRBJ2-1	CASSDINEQFF	TGTGCCAGCAGTGATATCAATGAGCAGTTCTTC
TRBV5-4	NA	NA	TRBJ1-1	CASSLGDSTGTEAFF	TGTGCCAGCAGCTTGGGCGACTCTACTGGGACTGAAGCTTTCTTT
TRBV16	NA	TRBD2	TRBJ2-7	CASSQRLAGGSYEQYF	TGTGCCAGCAGCCAACGACTAGCGGGAGGTAGCTACGAGCAGTACTTC
TRBV5-5	NA	NA	TRBJ1-4	CASSWGTGAPLF	NA
TRBV7-2	NA	NA	TRBJ2-5	CASSLAVFRGQETQYF	TGTGCCAGCAGCTTAGCGGTGTTCAGGGGCCAAGAGACCCAGTACTTC
TRBV14	NA	NA	TRBJ2-4	CASSHVLAKNIQYF	TGTGCCAGCAGCCACGTCCTGGCCAAAAACATTCAGTACTTC
TRBV5-5	NA	NA	TRBJ2-7	CASSPGPSPNYEQYF	TGTGCCAGCAGCCCAGGACCTAGCCCTAACTACGAGCAGTACTTC
TRBV9	NA	TRBD1	TRBJ2-1	CASSVDGTGLNEQFF	TGTGCCAGCAGCGTAGATGGGACAGGGTTGAATGAGCAGTTCTTC
TRBV27	NA	TRBD2	TRBJ2-1	CASSLRNSGRAHNEQFF	TGTGCCAGCAGTTTAAGAAATAGCGGGAGGGCCCACAATGAGCAGTTCTTC
TRBV6-5	once	TRBD2	TRBJ2-3	CASSLAGVGTDTQYF	TGTGCCAGCAGTCTCGCGGGAGTAGGGACAGATACGCAGTATTTT
TRBV4-1	NA	TRBD1	TRBJ2-1	CASSQDGFGQGYNEQFF	TGCGCCAGCAGCCAAGATGGCTTCGGACAGGGCTACAATGAGCAGTTCTTC
TRBV2	NA	NA	TRBJ1-4	CASNKDMRNEKLFF	TGTGCCAGCAACAAGGACATGCGTAATGAAAAACTGTTTTTT
TRBV11-2	NA	NA	TRBJ2-1	CASTLRVGRSYNEQFF	TGTGCCAGCACCTTACGAGTAGGCCGCTCCTACAATGAGCAGTTCTTC
TRBV2	NA	TRBD2	TRBJ2-6	CASSGRGTRSGANVLTF	TGTGCCAGCAGTGGGCGGGGGACGCGCTCTGGGGCCAACGTCCTGACTTTC
TRBV29-1	NA	NA	TRBJ2-3	CSVRGSGIQGWDTQYF	TGCAGCGTTCGGGGGTCAGGCATACAAGGTTGGGATACGCAGTATTTT
TRBV29-1	NA	NA	TRBJ2-7	CSVESSYEQYF	TGCAGCGTTGAAAGCTCCTACGAGCAGTACTTC
TRBV27	NA	NA	TRBJ2-1	CASTEVPPQHKTNNEQFF	TGTGCCAGCACTGAGGTCCCCCCACAGCACAAGACAAACAATGAGCAGTTCTTC
TRBV28	NA	NA	TRBJ1-3	CASSFGLSGNTIYF	TGTGCCAGCAGTTTTGGTCTATCTGGAAACACCATATATTTT
TRBV28	NA	NA	TRBJ2-7	CAITTGTHYEQYF	TGTGCCATAACCACCGGGACCCACTACGAGCAGTACTTC
TRBV4-1	NA	NA	TRBJ1-2	CASSQEQEPLGRKFDYGYTF	TGCGCCAGCAGCCAAGAGCAAGAGCCCCTCGGACGAAAATTTGACTATGGCTACACCTTC
TRBV6-6	NA	NA	TRBJ1-5	CASSSQGGSDQPQHF	TGTGCCAGCAGCTCACAGGGCGGGTCGGATCAGCCCCAGCATTTT
TRBV30	NA	TRBD1	TRBJ1-4	CAWSEGQEKLFF	TGTGCCTGGAGTGAGGGACAGGAGAAACTGTTTTTT